This T cell receptor (beta chain) was identified during a study of cytomegalovirus exposure and HLA in healthy donors. The sample holds one count of this clone. Antigen: not known. This CDR3 comprises 12 residues. The germline gives CDR1 LNHDA, CDR2 SQIVND (reference sequence). The V end was cut by 6 bases, the J end by 9 bases, with 12 bases between. Everyone who donated was a healthy bone marrow donor. Study outcomes and limitations: Later work found most CMV-associated TCR beta chains apparently HLA-restricted. Near-uniform donor sequencing depth was presumed by presence/absence analyses. Follow-up analysis seemed to connect common viral pathogens with several of the most significant clusters identified.

13 Jbeta primers and 60 Vbeta primers were used for the PCR. TCRdb keeps only in-frame clones here, not all; method: immunoSEQ multiplex PCR. The repertoire holds 100,000 or so clones, with around four fifths as singletons. Source material: PBMCs. The chain recombines TRBV19 with TRBJ2-4; D possibly corresponds to TRBD2 (5 bases). The receptor was derived from a man aged 25-45 years in good health and CMV-seronegative. CDR3 bases: TGTGCCAGTAGGGGCCTTGGGAGCATTCAGTACTTC. This encodes CASRGLGSIQYF.